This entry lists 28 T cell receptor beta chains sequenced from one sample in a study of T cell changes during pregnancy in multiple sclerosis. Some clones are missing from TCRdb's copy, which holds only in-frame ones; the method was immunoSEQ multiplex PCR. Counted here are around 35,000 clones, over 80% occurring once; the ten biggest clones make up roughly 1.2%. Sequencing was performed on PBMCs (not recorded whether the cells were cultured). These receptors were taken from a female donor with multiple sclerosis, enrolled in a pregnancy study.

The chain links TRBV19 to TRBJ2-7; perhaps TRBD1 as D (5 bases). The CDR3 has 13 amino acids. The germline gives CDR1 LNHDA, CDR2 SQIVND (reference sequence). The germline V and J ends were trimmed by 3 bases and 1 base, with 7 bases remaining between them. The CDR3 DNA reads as TGTGCCAGTAGTATCCAGGGATCCTACGAGCAGTACTTC. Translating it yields CASSIQGSYEQYF.

The chain's CDR3 is CASSSGGESQETQYF. The CDR3, as DNA: TGTGCCAGCAGTTCAGGGGGCGAAAGCCAAGAGACCCAGTACTTC. The chain combines TRBV28 with TRBJ2-5, with 8 positions matching TRBD1. The CDR3 has 15 residues. In germline, CDR1 is MDHEN, CDR2 SYDVKM. The J segment lost 1 base and the V segment lost 4 bases, leaving 5 bases of the junction unmatched.

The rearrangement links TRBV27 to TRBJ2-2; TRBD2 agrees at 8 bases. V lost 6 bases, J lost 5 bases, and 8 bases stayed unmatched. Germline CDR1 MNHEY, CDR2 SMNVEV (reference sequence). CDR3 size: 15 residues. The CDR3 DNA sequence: TGTGCCAGCAGGGTTCGGGGGGGGCTTACCGGGGAGCTGTTTTTT. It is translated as CASRVRGGLTGELFF.

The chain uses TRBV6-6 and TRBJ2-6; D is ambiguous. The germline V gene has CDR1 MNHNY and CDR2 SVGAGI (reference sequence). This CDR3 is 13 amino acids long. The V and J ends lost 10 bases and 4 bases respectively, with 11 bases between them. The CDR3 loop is CATYLRGANVLTF. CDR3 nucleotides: TGTGCCACCTACCTTCGGGGGGCCAACGTCCTGACTTTC.

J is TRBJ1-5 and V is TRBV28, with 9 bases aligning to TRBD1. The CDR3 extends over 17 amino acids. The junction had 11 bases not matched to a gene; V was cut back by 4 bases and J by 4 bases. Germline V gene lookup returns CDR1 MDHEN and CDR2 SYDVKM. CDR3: CASSSTGDREGNQPQHF. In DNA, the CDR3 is TGTGCCAGCAGTTCCACGGGGGACAGGGAGGGGAATCAGCCCCAGCATTTT.

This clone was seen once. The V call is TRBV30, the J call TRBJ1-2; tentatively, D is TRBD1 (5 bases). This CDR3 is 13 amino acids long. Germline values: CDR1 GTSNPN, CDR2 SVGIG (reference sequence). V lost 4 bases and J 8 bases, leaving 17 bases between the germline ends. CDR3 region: CAWINRTSRGYTF. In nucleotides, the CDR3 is TGTGCCTGGATCAACAGGACTTCAAGAGGCTACACCTTC.

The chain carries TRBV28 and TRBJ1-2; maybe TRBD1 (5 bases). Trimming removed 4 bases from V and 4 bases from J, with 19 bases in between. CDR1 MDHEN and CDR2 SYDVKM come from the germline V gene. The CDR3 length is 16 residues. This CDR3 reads CASSSASPGTVYGYTF. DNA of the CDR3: TGTGCCAGCAGTTCGGCCTCACCCGGGACGGTCTATGGCTACACCTTC.

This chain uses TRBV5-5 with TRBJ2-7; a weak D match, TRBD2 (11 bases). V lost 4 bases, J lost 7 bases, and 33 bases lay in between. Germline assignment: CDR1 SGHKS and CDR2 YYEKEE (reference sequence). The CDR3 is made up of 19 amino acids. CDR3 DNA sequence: TGTGCCAGCAGCCATGACGGGACAGGGGTAACTAGCGGGAGAAATGAGCAGTACTTC. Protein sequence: CASSHDGTGVTSGRNEQYF.

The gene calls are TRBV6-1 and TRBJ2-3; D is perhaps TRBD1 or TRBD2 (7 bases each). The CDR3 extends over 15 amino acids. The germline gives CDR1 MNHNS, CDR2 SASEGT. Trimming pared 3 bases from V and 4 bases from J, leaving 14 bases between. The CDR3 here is CASSDETGRADTQYF. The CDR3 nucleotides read TGTGCCAGCAGTGACGAGACAGGGAGGGCAGATACGCAGTATTTT.

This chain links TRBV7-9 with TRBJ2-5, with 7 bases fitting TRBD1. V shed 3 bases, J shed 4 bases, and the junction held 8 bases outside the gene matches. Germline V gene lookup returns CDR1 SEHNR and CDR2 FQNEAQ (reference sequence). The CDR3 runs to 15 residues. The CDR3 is CASSFPKAGGETQYF. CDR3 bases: TGTGCCAGCAGCTTCCCCAAGGCAGGGGGAGAGACCCAGTACTTC.

The CDR3 DNA is TGTGCCAGCAGGCTGACCGGAGGACAGCCCCAGCATTTT. Translated, it gives CASRLTGGQPQHF. The chain employs TRBV27 and TRBJ1-5, with D hard to call. Germline V gene sequence: CDR1 MNHEY, CDR2 SMNVEV (reference sequence). With 6 bases removed from V and 7 bases from J, the gap between germline ends came to 13 bases. The CDR3 runs 13 residues.

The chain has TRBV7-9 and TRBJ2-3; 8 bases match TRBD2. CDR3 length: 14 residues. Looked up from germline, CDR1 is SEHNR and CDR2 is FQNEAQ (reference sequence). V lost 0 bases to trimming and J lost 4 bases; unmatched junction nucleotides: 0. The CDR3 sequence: CASSLATSADTQYF. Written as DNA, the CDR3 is TGTGCCAGCAGCTTAGCGACTAGCGCAGATACGCAGTATTTT.

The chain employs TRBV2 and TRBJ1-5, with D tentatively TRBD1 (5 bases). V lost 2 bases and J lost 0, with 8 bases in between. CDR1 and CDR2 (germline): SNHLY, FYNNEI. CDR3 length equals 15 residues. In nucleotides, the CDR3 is TGTGCCAGCAGTGAACGGGGGGTTAGCAATCAGCCCCAGCATTTT. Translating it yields CASSERGVSNQPQHF.

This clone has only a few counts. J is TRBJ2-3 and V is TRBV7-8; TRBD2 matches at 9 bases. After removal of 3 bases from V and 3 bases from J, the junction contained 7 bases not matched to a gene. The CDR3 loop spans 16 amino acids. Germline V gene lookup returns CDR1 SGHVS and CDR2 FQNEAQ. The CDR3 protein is CASSFRAGGPTDTQYF. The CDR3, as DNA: TGTGCCAGCAGCTTCAGGGCGGGAGGGCCGACAGATACGCAGTATTTT.

The CDR3 coding sequence is TGTGCCAGCCACCCCTCGCCAAACTGGGTCACTGAAGCTTTCTTT. This sequence encodes CASHPSPNWVTEAFF. J is TRBJ1-1 and V is TRBV27; D is ambiguous. Trimming removed 8 bases from V and 4 bases from J, with 20 bases in between. There are 15 residues in the CDR3. Per germline, CDR1 MNHEY and CDR2 SMNVEV (reference sequence).

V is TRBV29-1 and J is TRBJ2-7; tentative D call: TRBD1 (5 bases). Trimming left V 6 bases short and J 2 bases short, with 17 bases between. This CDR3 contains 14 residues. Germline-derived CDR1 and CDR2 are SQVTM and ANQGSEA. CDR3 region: CSVGQWAPTYEQYF. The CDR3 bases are TGCAGCGTGGGGCAATGGGCCCCGACCTACGAGCAGTACTTC.

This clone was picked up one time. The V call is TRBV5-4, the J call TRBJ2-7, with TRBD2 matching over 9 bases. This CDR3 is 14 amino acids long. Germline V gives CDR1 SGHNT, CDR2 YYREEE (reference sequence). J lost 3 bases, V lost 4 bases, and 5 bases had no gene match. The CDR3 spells CASSRRGRDYEQYF. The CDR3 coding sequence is TGTGCCAGCAGCCGTCGCGGGAGGGACTACGAGCAGTACTTC.

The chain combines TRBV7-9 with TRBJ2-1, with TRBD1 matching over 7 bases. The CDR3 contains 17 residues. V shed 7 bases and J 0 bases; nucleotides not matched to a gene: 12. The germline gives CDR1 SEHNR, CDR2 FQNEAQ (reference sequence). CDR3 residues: CASIPGWTGYSYNEQFF. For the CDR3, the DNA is TGTGCCAGCATCCCTGGGTGGACAGGATACTCCTACAATGAGCAGTTCTTC.

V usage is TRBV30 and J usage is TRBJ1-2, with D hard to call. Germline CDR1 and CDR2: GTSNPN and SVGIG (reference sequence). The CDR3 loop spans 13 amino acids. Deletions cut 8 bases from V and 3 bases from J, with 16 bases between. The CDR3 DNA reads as TGTGCCGGAGTCTCCCTTGACGACTATGGCTACACCTTC. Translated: CAGVSLDDYGYTF.

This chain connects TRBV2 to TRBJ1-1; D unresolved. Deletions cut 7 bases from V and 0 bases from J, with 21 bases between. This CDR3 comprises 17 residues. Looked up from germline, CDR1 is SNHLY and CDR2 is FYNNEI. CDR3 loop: CASTGGRVFVMNTEAFF. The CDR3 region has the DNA TGTGCCAGCACCGGAGGGAGGGTTTTTGTCATGAACACTGAAGCTTTCTTT. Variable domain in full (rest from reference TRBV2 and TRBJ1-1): EPEVTQTPSHQVTQMGQEVILRCVPISNHLYFYWYRQILGQKVEFLVSFYNNEISEKSEIFDDQFSVERPDGSNFTLKIRSTKLEDSAMYFCASTGGRVFVMNTEAFFGQGTRLTVV.

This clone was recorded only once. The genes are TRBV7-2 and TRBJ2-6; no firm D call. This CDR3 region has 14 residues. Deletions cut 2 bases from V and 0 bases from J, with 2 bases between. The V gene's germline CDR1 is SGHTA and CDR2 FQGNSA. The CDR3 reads CASSLSSGANVLTF. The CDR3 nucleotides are TGTGCCAGCAGCTTATCCTCTGGGGCCAACGTCCTGACTTTC.

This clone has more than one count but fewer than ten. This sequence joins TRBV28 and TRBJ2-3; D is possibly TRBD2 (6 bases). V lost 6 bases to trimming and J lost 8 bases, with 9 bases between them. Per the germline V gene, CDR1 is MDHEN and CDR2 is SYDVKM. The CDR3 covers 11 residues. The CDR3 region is CASSRAGTQYF. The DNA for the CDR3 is TGTGCCAGCAGCCGAGCGGGTACGCAGTATTTT.

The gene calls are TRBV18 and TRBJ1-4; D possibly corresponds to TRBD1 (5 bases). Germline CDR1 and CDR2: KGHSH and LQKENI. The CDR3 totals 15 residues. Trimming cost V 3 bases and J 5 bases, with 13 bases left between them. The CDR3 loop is CASSPGAELNEKLFF. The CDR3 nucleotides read TGTGCCAGCTCACCCGGGGCGGAACTAAATGAAAAACTGTTTTTT.

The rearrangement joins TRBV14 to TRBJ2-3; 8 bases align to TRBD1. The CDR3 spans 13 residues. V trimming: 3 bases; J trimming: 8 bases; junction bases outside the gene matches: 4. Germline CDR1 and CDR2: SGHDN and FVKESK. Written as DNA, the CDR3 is TGTGCCAGCAGCCACCCGACAGGGGTTACGCAGTATTTT. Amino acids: CASSHPTGVTQYF.

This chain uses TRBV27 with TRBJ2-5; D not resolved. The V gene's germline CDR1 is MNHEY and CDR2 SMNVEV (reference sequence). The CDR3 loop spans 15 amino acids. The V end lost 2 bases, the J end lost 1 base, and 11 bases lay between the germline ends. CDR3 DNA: TGTGCCAGCAGTTTAATGGCGGCAGTCCAAGAGACCCAGTACTTC. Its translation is CASSLMAAVQETQYF.

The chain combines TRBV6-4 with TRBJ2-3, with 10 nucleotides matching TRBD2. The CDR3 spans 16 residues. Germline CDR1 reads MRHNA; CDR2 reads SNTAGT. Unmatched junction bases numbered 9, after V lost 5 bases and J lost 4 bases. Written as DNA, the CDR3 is TGTGCCAGCAGTCCCTCCGCTAGCGGGAGCCCAGATACGCAGTATTTT. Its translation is CASSPSASGSPDTQYF.

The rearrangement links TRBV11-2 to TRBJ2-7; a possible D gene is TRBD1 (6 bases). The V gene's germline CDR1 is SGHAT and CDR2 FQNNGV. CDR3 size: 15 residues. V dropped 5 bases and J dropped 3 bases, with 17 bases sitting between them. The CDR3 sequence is CASSPTGNLGYEQYF. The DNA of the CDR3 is TGTGCCAGCAGCCCTACAGGGAATTTGGGCTACGAGCAGTACTTC.

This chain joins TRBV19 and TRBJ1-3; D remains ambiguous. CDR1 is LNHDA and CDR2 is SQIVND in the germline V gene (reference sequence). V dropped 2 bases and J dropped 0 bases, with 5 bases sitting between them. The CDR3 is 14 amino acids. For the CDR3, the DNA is TGTGCCAGTAGTATAACGGGCTCTGGAAACACCATATATTTT. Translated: CASSITGSGNTIYF.